These 3 T cell receptor beta chains came from one sample sequenced in a study of blood T cell repertoires in COVID-19. Assay: immunoSEQ multiplex PCR; the TCRdb copy retains only in-frame clones and omits some. The data show approximately 210,000 clones, 80% to 85% seen once. Sequencing was done on a sample of PBMCs or T cells enriched from blood (not recorded which). These TCRs come from a woman between 50 and 59 years old with acute COVID-19.

The V call is TRBV28, the J call TRBJ1-1; 10 nucleotides line up with TRBD1. The CDR3 contains 15 residues. J was trimmed by 3 bases and V by 1 base; bases with no gene match: 2. From germline, CDR1 is MDHEN and CDR2 SYDVKM. The CDR3 DNA is TGTGCCAGCAGTTTATCGGGGACAGGGGACACTGAAGCTTTCTTT. Translating it yields CASSLSGTGDTEAFF.

In nucleotides, the CDR3 is TGTGCCAGCAGTGGGGGGGCACCCCTCCACTTT. It encodes CASSGGAPLHF. The J gene is TRBJ1-6, the V gene TRBV25-1; possibly TRBD1 for D (5 bases). Per the germline V gene, CDR1 is MGHDK and CDR2 is SYGVNS. The CDR3 length is 11 residues. Trimming removed 4 bases at V and 11 bases at J, with 6 bases between.

This clone was found a few times. The J gene is TRBJ1-3, the V gene TRBV28, with a weak D call TRBD1 (6 bases). The germline V and J ends were trimmed by 3 bases and 9 bases, with 21 bases remaining between them. Germline V gives CDR1 MDHEN, CDR2 SYDVKM. There are 16 residues in the CDR3. The CDR3 DNA is TGTGCCAGCAGTTTGCAGTCTCAGGGGCAGCTCGGCACCATATATTTT. Its translation: CASSLQSQGQLGTIYF.